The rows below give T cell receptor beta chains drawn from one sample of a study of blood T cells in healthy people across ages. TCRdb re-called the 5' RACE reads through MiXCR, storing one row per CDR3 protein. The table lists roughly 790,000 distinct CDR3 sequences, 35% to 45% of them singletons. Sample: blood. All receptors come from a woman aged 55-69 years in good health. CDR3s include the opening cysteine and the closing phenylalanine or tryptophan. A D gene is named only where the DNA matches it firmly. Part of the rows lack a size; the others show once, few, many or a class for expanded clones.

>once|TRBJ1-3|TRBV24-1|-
TGTGCCACCCGGGCTGACTCTGGAAACACCATATATTTT
CATRADSGNTIYF
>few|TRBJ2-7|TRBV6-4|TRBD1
TGTGCCAGCAGTGAAGGGACAGGGCCCTACGAGCAGTACTTC
CASSEGTGPYEQYF
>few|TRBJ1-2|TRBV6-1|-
TGTGCCAGCAGCGTGGACGGACTAAACTATGGCTACACCTTC
CASSVDGLNYGYTF
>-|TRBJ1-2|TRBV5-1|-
TGCGCCAGCAGCGCATCGCACGGCCACACCTTC
CASSASHGHTF
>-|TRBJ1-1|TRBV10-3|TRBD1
TGTGCCATCAGTGGGGGGGACAGGGGCAACACTGAAGCTTTCTTT
CAISGGDRGNTEAFF
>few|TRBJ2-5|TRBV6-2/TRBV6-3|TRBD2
TGTGCCAGCAGTACAGGGACTAGCGGGAACAGTGAGACCCAGTACTTC
CASSTGTSGNSETQYF
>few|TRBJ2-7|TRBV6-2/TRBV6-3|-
TGTGCCAGCAGAACTAACGACGAGCAGTACTTC
CASRTNDEQYF
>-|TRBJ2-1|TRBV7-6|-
TGTGCCAGCAGCTTACGGGTGATAGGTCCCTACAATGAGCAGTTCTTC
CASSLRVIGPYNEQFF
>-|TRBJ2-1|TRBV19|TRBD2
TGTGCCAGTAGTATAGGATTTTGGGGGGGACTAGCTATCGATGAGCAGTTCTTC
CASSIGFWGGLAIDEQFF
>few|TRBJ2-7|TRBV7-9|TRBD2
TGTGCCAGCAGCGCGAGACTAGCCTCCTACGAGCAGTACTTC
CASSARLASYEQYF
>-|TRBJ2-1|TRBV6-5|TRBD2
TGTGCCAGCAGTTACTTAGCGGGGGAGTACAATGAGCAGTTCTTC
CASSYLAGEYNEQFF
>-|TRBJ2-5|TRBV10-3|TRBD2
TGTGCCACTTCAGAACGGGCGGGAGAGCCCCCGGGGGAGACCCAGTACTTC
CATSERAGEPPGETQYF
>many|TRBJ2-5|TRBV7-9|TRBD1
TGTGCCAGCAGCTTCGGACAGGGAGAAGAGACCCAGTACTTC
CASSFGQGEETQYF
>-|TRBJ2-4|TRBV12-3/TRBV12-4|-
TGTGCCAGCAGTTTAGTTGGGACTCCCAATCCAGCCAAAAACATTCAGTACTTC
CASSLVGTPNPAKNIQYF
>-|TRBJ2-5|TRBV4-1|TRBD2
TGCGCCAGCAGCCAAACTTTGGTAGCGGGGGGCCAAGAGACCCAGTACTTC
CASSQTLVAGGQETQYF
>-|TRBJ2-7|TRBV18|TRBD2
TGTGCCAGCTCACCACCGTCTAGCGGGGTCTCCTACAATGAGCAGTACTTC
CASSPPSSGVSYNEQYF
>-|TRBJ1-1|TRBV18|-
TGTGCCAGCTCACCTCCCGTGGGAATAGATGAAGCTTTCTTT
CASSPPVGIDEAFF
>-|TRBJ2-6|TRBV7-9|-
TGTGCCAGCAGCTTAGCGCCCTCTGCCGGGGCCAACGTCCTGACTTTC
CASSLAPSAGANVLTF
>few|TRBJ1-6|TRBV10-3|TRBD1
TGTGCCATCAGCCGGGACAGGGGATCGGATTCACCCCTCCACTTT
CAISRDRGSDSPLHF
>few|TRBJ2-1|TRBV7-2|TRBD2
TGTGCCAGCAGCCCACTAGCGGGACGGAATGAGCAGTTCTTC
CASSPLAGRNEQFF
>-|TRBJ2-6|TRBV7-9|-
TGTGCCAGCAGCTTAGGGGGGTCCTACTCTGGGGCCAACGTCCTGACTTTC
CASSLGGSYSGANVLTF
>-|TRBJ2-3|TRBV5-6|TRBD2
TGTGCCAGCAGCTTGGCTTATGGCGGCGGGGGGGATACGCAGTATTTT
CASSLAYGGGGDTQYF
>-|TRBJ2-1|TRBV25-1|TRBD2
TGTGCCAGCAGTGAAGCAAGTCTAGCGGGAAGTGAGCAGTTCTTC
CASSEASLAGSEQFF
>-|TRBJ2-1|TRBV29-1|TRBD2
TGCAGCGTTCTCGGGAGGGCCCGCTACAATGAGCAGTTCTTC
CSVLGRARYNEQFF
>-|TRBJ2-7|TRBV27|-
TGTGCCAGCAGTTTTGGCCAGGGCTTCTCCTACGAGCAGTACTTC
CASSFGQGFSYEQYF
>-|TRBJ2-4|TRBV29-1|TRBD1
TGCAGCGTTGCTAGTCCCGCAGGGGGCTCTGACATTCAGTACTTC
CSVASPAGGSDIQYF
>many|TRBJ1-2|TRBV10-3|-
TGTGCCAACCGGGACGGCGGGGGAGGCTACACCTTC
CANRDGGGGYTF
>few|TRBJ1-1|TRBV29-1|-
TGCAGCGTGACTGGCTCCGGGGGAGCTTTCTTT
CSVTGSGGAFF
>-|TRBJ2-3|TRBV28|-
TGTGCCAGCACCAGTCAGGATACGCAGTATTTT
CASTSQDTQYF
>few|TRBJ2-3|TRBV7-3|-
TGTGCCAGCAGTTCCGGGGAGGGCACAGATACGCAGTATTTT
CASSSGEGTDTQYF
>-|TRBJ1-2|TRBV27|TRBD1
TGTGCCATCTCACCGACAGGGGTGGATGGCTACACCTTC
CAISPTGVDGYTF
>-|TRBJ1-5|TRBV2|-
TGTGCCACCAGGGACTCCCAAGCAGCAAATCAGCCCCAGCATTTT
CATRDSQAANQPQHF
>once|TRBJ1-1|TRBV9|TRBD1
TGTACCAGCAGCGTAGGGATACCGGGACAGAGAAACACTGAAGCTTTCTTT
CTSSVGIPGQRNTEAFF
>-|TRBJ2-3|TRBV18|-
TGTGCCAGCTCAGAGGATTTTATGACAGATACGCAGTATTTT
CASSEDFMTDTQYF
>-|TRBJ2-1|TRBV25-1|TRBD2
TGTGCCAGCACCCGAGGCGGTAGCGGGAGATCGGGTGGGTACAATGAGCAGTTCTTC
CASTRGGSGRSGGYNEQFF
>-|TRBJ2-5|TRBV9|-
TGTGCCAGCAGCGTAGCTACCCTGGGAGAGCAGTACTTC
CASSVATLGEQYF
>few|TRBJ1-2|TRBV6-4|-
TGTGCCAGCAGTGAGGGAGGAGTTCCAGGTGGCTACACCTTC
CASSEGGVPGGYTF
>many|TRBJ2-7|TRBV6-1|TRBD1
TGTGCCAGCAGTGAGGAGACAGGGGCCTACGAGCAGTACTTC
CASSEETGAYEQYF
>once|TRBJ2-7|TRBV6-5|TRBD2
TGTGCCAGCAGTTACCAGCCTGCGGGAGGAGTCGAGCAGTACTTC
CASSYQPAGGVEQYF
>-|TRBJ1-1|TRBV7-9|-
TGTGCCAGCAGCTTAGGGATCGGGGGGATTTGGACTGAAGCTTTCTTT
CASSLGIGGIWTEAFF
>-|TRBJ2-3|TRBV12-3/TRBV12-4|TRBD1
TGTGCCAGCAGTTTAGAAGACGAAATCCGGGACAGGGCTAGCACAGGTACGCAGTATTTT
CASSLEDEIRDRASTGTQYF
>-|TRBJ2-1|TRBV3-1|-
TGTGCCAGCAGCCAAGATTGGGACGCGGGCTCCTACAATGAGCAGTTCTTC
CASSQDWDAGSYNEQFF
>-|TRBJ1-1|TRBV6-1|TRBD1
TGTGCCAGCAAAAGGACAGGGGGCACTGAAGCTTTCTTT
CASKRTGGTEAFF
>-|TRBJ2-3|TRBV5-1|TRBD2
TGCGCCAGCAGCTTGGTTACGGGGGGGCCCGCAGATACGCAGTATTTT
CASSLVTGGPADTQYF
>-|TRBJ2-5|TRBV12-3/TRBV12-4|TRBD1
TGTGCCAGCAGACCGACAGGGGGGCAAGAGACCCAGTACTTC
CASRPTGGQETQYF